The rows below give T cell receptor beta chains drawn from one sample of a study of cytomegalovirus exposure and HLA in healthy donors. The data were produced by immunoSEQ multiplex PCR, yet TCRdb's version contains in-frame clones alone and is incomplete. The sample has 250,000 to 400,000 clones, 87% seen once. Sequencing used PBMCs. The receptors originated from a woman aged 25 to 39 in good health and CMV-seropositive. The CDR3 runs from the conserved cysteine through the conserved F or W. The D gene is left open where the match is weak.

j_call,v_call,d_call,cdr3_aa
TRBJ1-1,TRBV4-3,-,CASSQGGGITEAFF
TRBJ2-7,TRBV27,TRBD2,CASNPGTSGEIWYEQYF
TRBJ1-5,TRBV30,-,CAWSGSNQPQHF
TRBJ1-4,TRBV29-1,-,CSVLPGATEKLFF
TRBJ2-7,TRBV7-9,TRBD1,CASSLAGQGAYEQYF
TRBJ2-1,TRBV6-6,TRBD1,CASSYGTDNEQFF
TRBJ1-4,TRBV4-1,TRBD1,CASSLPDRGHEKLFF
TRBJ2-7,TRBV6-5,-,CASSYSRTAGYYEQYF
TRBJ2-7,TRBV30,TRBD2,CAWSVSRTSGRGDEQYF
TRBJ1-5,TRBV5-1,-,CASSLSGDSNQPQHF
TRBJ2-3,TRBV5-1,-,CASSFNGGGSTDTQYF
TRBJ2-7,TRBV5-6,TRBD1,CASSKGDSSAYEQYF
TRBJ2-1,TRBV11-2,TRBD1,CASSIRDRGNNEQFF
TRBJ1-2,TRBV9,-,CASSGGQPHGYTF
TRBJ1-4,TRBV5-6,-,CASSLASQVLEEKLFF
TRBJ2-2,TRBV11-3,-,CASSLILGELFF
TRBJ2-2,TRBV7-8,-,CASSTEGSGPGELFF
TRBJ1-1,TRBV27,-,CASSPTAESILNSEAFF
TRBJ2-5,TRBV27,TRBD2,CASSSGLVQETQYF
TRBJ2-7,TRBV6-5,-,CASRRGLGEQYF